These 24 T cell receptor beta chains share one sample of origin, sequenced in a study of OX40 agonist ivuxolimab in advanced cancers. Clones were sequenced by immunoSEQ multiplex PCR, and TCRdb holds only the in-frame ones, with some missing. Among tens of thousands of clones listed, around 89% were seen once. This specimen consisted of CD4+ or CD8+ T cells sorted from blood, obtained in a trial of the OX40 agonist ivuxolimab. Receptors originate from an adult with an advanced solid tumor such as melanoma, head and neck, liver or kidney cancer.

This clone has just one count. This CDR3 is CASSPGLAATYEQYF. The CDR3, as DNA: TGTGCCAGCAGCCCGGGACTAGCGGCAACCTACGAGCAGTACTTC. The J gene is TRBJ2-7, the V gene TRBV5-6, with 11 bases fitting TRBD2. The CDR3 contains 15 residues. The germline gives CDR1 SGHDT, CDR2 YYEEEE. After removal of 4 bases from V and 2 bases from J, the junction contained 5 bases not matched to a gene.

The chain joins TRBV19 to TRBJ2-2; the D gene is possibly TRBD1 (5 bases). The V end was cut by 1 base, the J end by 3 bases, with 9 bases between. Germline values: CDR1 LNHDA, CDR2 SQIVND (reference sequence). This CDR3 is built from 15 residues. DNA for the CDR3: TGTGCCAGTAGTATAGGGGGCCCTCACACCGGGGAGCTGTTTTTT. Translating gives CASSIGGPHTGELFF. The complete variable domain, with remaining parts taken from reference TRBV19 and TRBJ2-2, reads DGGITQSPKYLFRKEGQNVTLSCEQNLNHDAMYWYRQDPGQGLRLIYYSQIVNDFQKGDIAEGYSVSREKKESFPLTVTSAQKNPTAFYLCASSIGGPHTGELFFGEGSRLTVL.

The chain links TRBV7-3 to TRBJ2-7; 7 nucleotides align to TRBD1. The CDR3 is 15 residues long. Trimming removed 3 bases from V and 1 base from J; junction bases left unmatched: 6. Germline CDR1 SGHTA, CDR2 FQGTGA. The CDR3 spells CASSFRQGASYEQYF. The CDR3 DNA is TGTGCCAGCAGCTTTCGACAGGGCGCTTCCTACGAGCAGTACTTC.

The rearrangement joins TRBV7-9 to TRBJ2-7; no clear D gene. The germline V gene encodes CDR1 SEHNR and CDR2 FQNEAQ (reference sequence). The germline V and J ends were trimmed by 10 bases and 4 bases, with 11 bases remaining between them. This CDR3 has 11 amino acids. CDR3: CAIRFGYEQYF. CDR3 sequence (DNA): TGTGCCATCCGCTTTGGGTACGAGCAGTACTTC.

The chain employs TRBV30 and TRBJ1-1, with 7 positions matching TRBD1. Germline lookup yields CDR1 GTSNPN and CDR2 SVGIG (reference sequence). CDR3 length: 13 amino acids. Losses at the gene ends were 4 bases for V and 2 bases for J; bases not matched to a gene: 4. The CDR3 nucleotides read TGTGCCTGGACAGGGGGTTACAACACTGAAGCTTTCTTT. The encoded protein is CAWTGGYNTEAFF. The full variable domain, its missing parts supplied by reference TRBV30 and TRBJ1-1, is SQTIHQWPATLVQPVGSPLSLECTVEGTSNPNLYWYRQAAGRGLQLLFYSVGIGQISSEVPQNLSASRPQDRQFILSSKKLLLSDSGFYLCAWTGGYNTEAFFGQGTRLTVV.

V is TRBV19 and J is TRBJ2-7; D gene ambiguous. Deletions cut 4 bases from V and 3 bases from J, with 10 bases between. This CDR3 comprises 13 residues. Per the germline V gene, CDR1 is LNHDA and CDR2 is SQIVND (reference sequence). The CDR3 nucleotides read TGTGCCAGTAGTAGCCCCGGAATCTACGAGCAGTACTTC. It translates to CASSSPGIYEQYF.

This chain connects TRBV19 to TRBJ2-1, with D possibly TRBD1 on 5 matching bases. CDR1 LNHDA and CDR2 SQIVND come from the germline V gene (reference sequence). V lost 0 bases, J lost 3 bases, and 9 bases lay in between. The CDR3 runs to 15 residues. This chain's CDR3 is CASSIENQGYNEQFF. CDR3 DNA: TGTGCCAGTAGTATAGAGAATCAGGGCTACAATGAGCAGTTCTTC.

The V and J genes are TRBV27 and TRBJ2-7; D unclear. V was trimmed by 1 base and J by 6 bases, leaving 13 bases between them. The germline gives CDR1 MNHEY, CDR2 SMNVEV (reference sequence). The CDR3 runs to 14 residues. Written as DNA, the CDR3 is TGTGCCAGCAGTTTATATGAAGGGATCGGCGAGCAGTACTTC. Translation gives CASSLYEGIGEQYF.

The chain combines TRBV6-5 with TRBJ1-6; a weak D match, TRBD1 (6 bases). V was clipped by 5 bases and J by 6 bases, with 14 bases between them. This CDR3 has 15 residues. Germline CDR1 reads MNHEY; CDR2 reads SVGAGI. The CDR3 nucleotides read TGTGCCAGCAGTGGGGTGGACAGCCGTAATTCACCCCTCCACTTT. Amino acid sequence: CASSGVDSRNSPLHF.

The chain combines TRBV30 with TRBJ2-3; no clear D. The V end was cut by 2 bases, the J end by 5 bases, with 11 bases between. Germline V gene sequence: CDR1 GTSNPN, CDR2 SVGIG (reference sequence). The CDR3 spans 13 residues. Here the CDR3 DNA reads TGTGCCTGGAGTTCTAGGAGTGGAGATACGCAGTATTTT. It encodes CAWSSRSGDTQYF.

V gene TRBV5-1 combines with J gene TRBJ1-1, with a weak D call TRBD1 (5 bases). V was pared by 0 bases and J by 8 bases, with 17 bases between. This CDR3 region has 15 residues. The germline CDR1 and CDR2 sequences are SGHRS and YFSETQ. CDR3 nucleotide sequence: TGCGCCAGCAGCTTGGGGCCCAGGGTCCGTCAGGAAGCTTTCTTT. As protein: CASSLGPRVRQEAFF. The full variable domain, its missing parts supplied by reference TRBV5-1 and TRBJ1-1, is KAGVTQTPRYLIKTRGQQVTLSCSPISGHRSVSWYQQTPGQGLQFLFEYFSETQRNKGNFPGRFSGRQFSNSRSEMNVSTLELGDSALYLCASSLGPRVRQEAFFGQGTRLTVV.

This rearrangement joins TRBV7-3 to TRBJ2-1; D not resolved. The CDR3 consists of 13 residues. The germline gives CDR1 SGHTA, CDR2 FQGTGA. The V end was cut by 1 base, the J end by 8 bases, with 9 bases between. This chain's CDR3 is CASSLISGDEQFF. CDR3 sequence (DNA): TGTGCCAGCAGCTTAATTTCCGGCGATGAGCAGTTCTTC. Supplemented by reference TRBV7-3 and TRBJ2-1, the full variable domain reads GAGVSQTPSNKVTEKGKYVELRCDPISGHTALYWYRQSLGQGPEFLIYFQGTGAADDSGLPNDRFFAVRPEGSVSTLKIQRTERGDSAVYLCASSLISGDEQFFGPGTRLTVL.

Points on this clone: The junction does not match germline at one end; this may be a read error. This sequence joins TRBV9 and TRBJ2-1; D remains ambiguous. The CDR3 covers 13 residues. CDR1 and CDR2 from the germline V gene are SGDLS and YYNGEE. This chain's CDR3 is CASSVSQYTEQFF. In nucleotides, the CDR3 is TGTGCCAGCAGCGTAAGCCAATACACTGAGCAGTTCTTC.

This sequence joins TRBV28 and TRBJ2-1; TRBD2 agrees at 7 bases. Germline trimming cut 5 bases from V and 8 bases from J; bases unmatched to any gene: 9. CDR3 length: 14 amino acids. CDR1 and CDR2 (germline): MDHEN, SYDVKM. The CDR3, as DNA: TGTGCCAGCAGTCCCCCTCGCGGGAGCGATGAGCAGTTCTTC. Translated, it gives CASSPPRGSDEQFF.

The chain links TRBV11-2 to TRBJ2-1; weak D call: TRBD2 (6 bases). This CDR3 is built from 15 residues. Trimming took off 5 bases at V and 7 bases at J, with 18 bases between the two ends. Germline V gene lookup returns CDR1 SGHAT and CDR2 FQNNGV. The CDR3 loop is CASSSRDSLRNEQFF. CDR3 bases: TGTGCCAGCAGCAGCCGGGACTCCCTGAGGAATGAGCAGTTCTTC.

The chain recombines TRBV6-5 with TRBJ1-1, with a tentative D call TRBD1 (6 bases). This CDR3 comprises 14 residues. Deletions cut 2 bases from V and 4 bases from J, with 11 bases between. Germline-derived CDR1 and CDR2 are MNHEY and SVGAGI. CDR3 residues: CASSYRGTGTEAFF. The CDR3 DNA is TGTGCCAGCAGTTACAGGGGGACGGGCACTGAAGCTTTCTTT.

This chain links TRBV7-9 with TRBJ2-1; D assignment may be TRBD1 or TRBD2 (5 bases each). CDR3 length equals 15 residues. CDR1 and CDR2 (germline): SEHNR, FQNEAQ (reference sequence). V lost 0 bases and J lost 0, with 6 bases in between. CDR3 sequence: CASSLAGTSYNEQFF. The CDR3 coding sequence is TGTGCCAGCAGCTTAGCGGGGACCTCCTACAATGAGCAGTTCTTC.

V gene TRBV21-1 combines with J gene TRBJ2-5. TRBV21-1 is described as a pseudogene. This CDR3 contains 11 residues. The CDR3 spells CASKPKETQYF. The CDR3 nucleotides are TGTGCCAGCAAACCAAAGGAGACCCAGTACTTC.

V and J are TRBV7-3 and TRBJ2-5; 9 nucleotides match TRBD2. The CDR3 is 13 amino acids. Germline trimming cut 5 bases from V and 5 bases from J; bases unmatched to any gene: 3. Germline lookup yields CDR1 SGHTA and CDR2 FQGTGA. The CDR3 region has the DNA TGTGCCAGCAGCCGGACTAGCGCGGAGACCCAGTACTTC. Amino acids: CASSRTSAETQYF.

CDR3 sequence (DNA): TGTGCCAGCAGCCAAGAGGGGGGGCCCTACGAGCAGTACTTC. Protein product: CASSQEGGPYEQYF. This chain uses TRBV4-2 with TRBJ2-7; the D gene is possibly TRBD2 (7 bases). The CDR3 loop spans 14 amino acids. Germline assignment: CDR1 LGHNA and CDR2 YNFKEQ. Trimming shortened V by 0 bases and J by 2 bases, and 8 bases separated the two germline ends.

The chain carries TRBV5-1 and TRBJ2-3, with a possible D match to TRBD2 (7 bases). Per germline, CDR1 SGHRS and CDR2 YFSETQ. The CDR3 spans 16 residues. Trimming cost V 4 bases and J 0 bases, with 15 bases left between them. The CDR3 DNA reads as TGCGCCAGCAGCCCAAGGGGGGGAGCTAGCACAGATACGCAGTATTTT. As protein: CASSPRGGASTDTQYF.

As concerns this clone: The same CDR3 arises from other DNA sequences in this sample as well. The rearrangement joins TRBV21-1 to TRBJ1-2. TRBV21-1 has pseudogene status. The CDR3 sequence is 13 residues long. CDR3 nucleotide sequence: TGTGCCAGCAGCCCCGGGGGGGCGCGGGGCTACACCTTC. Translated, it gives CASSPGGARGYTF.

The rearrangement links TRBV7-2 to TRBJ2-7; 11 bases are a match to TRBD2. Germline-derived CDR1 and CDR2 are SGHTA and FQGNSA. Germline trimming cut 5 bases from V and 5 bases from J; bases unmatched to any gene: 11. The CDR3 covers 16 residues. Written as DNA, the CDR3 is TGTGCCAGCAGCCGTCTAGCGGGAGGTGTAGTCGACGAGCAGTACTTC. Protein sequence: CASSRLAGGVVDEQYF. Looking up the rest from reference TRBV7-2 and TRBJ2-7 gives the full variable domain: GAGVSQSPSNKVTEKGKDVELRCDPISGHTALYWYRQSLGQGLEFLIYFQGNSAPDKSGLPSDRFSAERTGGSVSTLTIQRTQQEDSAVYLCASSRLAGGVVDEQYFGPGTRLTVT.

The chain is built from TRBV27 and TRBJ2-2; 7 nucleotides agree with TRBD1. The germline CDR1 and CDR2 sequences are MNHEY and SMNVEV (reference sequence). J was trimmed by 2 bases and V by 3 bases; bases with no gene match: 15. The CDR3 has 19 residues. The CDR3 DNA is TGTGCCAGCAGTTTCGAAGGGGGCAGGTCCAGGCAAAACACCGGGGAGCTGTTTTTT. Translation gives CASSFEGGRSRQNTGELFF.